Listed here are 7 T cell receptor beta chains from one sample, sequenced in a study of blood T cell repertoires in COVID-19. The table came from immunoSEQ multiplex PCR; TCRdb's copy has only in-frame clones and leaves some out. The sample records 200,000 or so clones, approximately 83% being singletons. The sequencing sample was made of PBMCs or T cells enriched from blood (not recorded which). The source of these receptors is a man aged 35-49 years who had recovered from COVID-19.

This chain connects TRBV19 to TRBJ1-1; D call uncertain. In germline, CDR1 is LNHDA, CDR2 SQIVND (reference sequence). Trimming removed 10 bases from V and 6 bases from J, with 21 bases in between. The CDR3 contains 14 residues. CDR3 residues: CATKKAWANSEAFF. CDR3 in DNA: TGTGCCACCAAAAAGGCCTGGGCCAACTCTGAAGCTTTCTTT. Full variable domain (remainder filled in from reference TRBV19 and TRBJ1-1): DGGITQSPKYLFRKEGQNVTLSCEQNLNHDAMYWYRQDPGQGLRLIYYSQIVNDFQKGDIAEGYSVSREKKESFPLTVTSAQKNPTAFYLCATKKAWANSEAFFGQGTRLTVV.

V is TRBV11-2 and J is TRBJ2-7, with D possibly TRBD1 on 6 matching bases. Germline V CDR1 and CDR2: SGHAT, FQNNGV. The CDR3 loop spans 15 amino acids. V lost 6 bases to trimming and J lost 0 bases, with 15 bases between them. The CDR3 sequence: CASSLNRVSSYEQYF. CDR3 nucleotide sequence: TGTGCCAGCAGTCTGAACAGGGTTAGCTCCTACGAGCAGTACTTC.

CDR3 sequence: CASVVEGGVGSEQYF. CDR3 DNA: TGTGCCAGCGTCGTGGAAGGGGGCGTTGGGAGCGAGCAGTACTTC. The chain uses TRBV27 and TRBJ2-7, with 7 bases fitting TRBD1. Germline CDR1 reads MNHEY; CDR2 reads SMNVEV (reference sequence). CDR3 length: 15 residues. The junction had 16 bases not matched to a gene; V was cut back by 8 bases and J by 6 bases.

This clone turned up a few times. The J gene is TRBJ1-6, the V gene TRBV3-1 (or the pseudogene TRBV3-2); D gene ambiguous. V was shortened by 3 bases and J by 8 bases, with 8 bases between the two germline ends. The length of the CDR3 is 13 residues. Per germline, CDR1 LGHDT and CDR2 YNNKEL (reference sequence). The DNA for the CDR3 is TGTGCCAGCAGCCAGGCTCTCGATTCACCCCTCCACTTT. Its translation: CASSQALDSPLHF.

This clone was seen just once. The chain carries TRBV6-4 and TRBJ2-7, with D hard to call. The CDR3 has 17 amino acids. The germline V gene has CDR1 MRHNA and CDR2 SNTAGT. Trimming left V 5 bases short and J 3 bases short, with 23 bases between. CDR3: CASSPVQIRHSLYEQYF. CDR3 sequence (DNA): TGTGCCAGCAGTCCTGTACAAATCCGACATAGTCTCTACGAGCAGTACTTC.

The chain couples TRBV19 to TRBJ1-1, with D perhaps TRBD1 (6 bases). Germline V gene lookup returns CDR1 LNHDA and CDR2 SQIVND (reference sequence). This CDR3 has 12 residues. The V and J ends lost 3 bases and 9 bases respectively, with 11 bases between them. This CDR3 reads CASSIVRGKAFF. DNA of the CDR3: TGTGCCAGTAGTATTGTCAGGGGAAAAGCTTTCTTT. The variable domain in full, completed from reference TRBV19 and TRBJ1-1, reads DGGITQSPKYLFRKEGQNVTLSCEQNLNHDAMYWYRQDPGQGLRLIYYSQIVNDFQKGDIAEGYSVSREKKESFPLTVTSAQKNPTAFYLCASSIVRGKAFFGQGTRLTVV.

The chain has TRBV3-1 (or the pseudogene TRBV3-2) and TRBJ2-7; D is undetermined. The CDR3 sequence is 18 residues long. Between the trimmed V and J ends, which lost 1 base and 0 bases, there was a span of 19 bases. Germline lookup yields CDR1 LGHDT and CDR2 YNNKEL (reference sequence). In DNA form, the CDR3 reads TGTGCCAGCAGCCAAGGCGGCCGCCTTGTGGTTAACTCCTACGAGCAGTACTTC. Residues: CASSQGGRLVVNSYEQYF.